This TCR beta chain was captured in a study of blood T cell repertoires in COVID-19. This CDR3 has 14 residues. CDR1 and CDR2 (germline): SGHTA, FQGNSA. Trimming removed 10 bases from V and 4 bases from J, with 19 bases in between. How the authors handled the data: Reference gene primer amplification gave estimated nucleated cell counts. Libraries were prepared by immunoSEQ multiplex PCR; TCRdb keeps only in-frame clonotypes and omits some of them. From that table come the V and J calls and clone size; the DNA was used to work out D and trimming. The repertoire holds about 85,000 clones, with 89% as singletons.

This rearrangement joins TRBV7-2 to TRBJ2-5, with TRBD1 as a possible D gene (6 bases). This TCR was sampled from a man aged 50-60 years with acute or convalescent COVID-19. The sequencing input was peripheral blood. CDR3 DNA sequence: TGTGCCACCCAAAATACAGGGCTGTCAGAGACCCAGTACTTC. Its translation is CATQNTGLSETQYF.